The 15 T cell receptor beta chains below were found in one sample sequenced in a study of OX40 agonist ivuxolimab in advanced cancers. The library was built by means of the immunoSEQ multiplex PCR assay. TCRdb mirrors the immuneACCESS table, restricted to in-frame sequences. Some clones are absent from its copies; in checked studies, under half trace to an unresolved V gene, and the reason for the others is unknown. This sample comprises tens of thousands of clones, roughly 90% of them detected only once. The ten largest clones represent about 0.35% of the sample. The source material was CD4+ or CD8+ T cells sorted from blood, sampled in a trial of the OX40 agonist ivuxolimab. Every receptor here comes from an adult with an advanced solid tumor such as melanoma, head and neck, liver or kidney cancer.

V usage is TRBV7-2 and J usage is TRBJ2-2, with D perhaps matching TRBD1 (5 bases). V was shortened by 5 bases and J by 6 bases, with 7 bases between the two germline ends. Germline-derived CDR1 and CDR2 are SGHTA and FQGNSA. There are 12 residues in the CDR3. This CDR3 is CASSEGAGELFF. DNA for the CDR3: TGTGCCAGCAGCGAAGGGGCCGGGGAGCTGTTTTTT.

J is TRBJ2-1 and V is TRBV29-1; D remains unclear. Germline V gives CDR1 SQVTM, CDR2 ANQGSEA. The CDR3 spans 12 residues. With 5 bases removed from V and 2 bases from J, the gap between germline ends came to 7 bases. Written as DNA, the CDR3 is TGCAGCGTTCCGGGTACCTACAATGAGCAGTTCTTC. Translated, it gives CSVPGTYNEQFF.

The J gene is TRBJ1-2, the V gene TRBV19, with 10 bases lining up with TRBD1. Germline V gene lookup returns CDR1 LNHDA and CDR2 SQIVND (reference sequence). J was trimmed by 4 bases and V by 3 bases; bases with no gene match: 5. The CDR3 sequence is 15 residues long. CDR3 loop: CASSIRTGGTYGYTF. DNA for the CDR3: TGTGCCAGTAGTATCCGGACAGGGGGTACCTATGGCTACACCTTC.

In this sample, this clone turned up once. J is TRBJ1-4 and V is TRBV18, with 7 bases aligning to TRBD1. J was trimmed by 1 base and V by 4 bases; bases with no gene match: 0. The CDR3 contains 14 residues. The V gene's germline CDR1 is KGHSH and CDR2 LQKENI. The chain's CDR3 is CASSRQGTNEKLFF. As DNA, the CDR3 is TGTGCCAGCTCACGACAGGGAACTAATGAAAAACTGTTTTTT. The whole variable domain, filled in from reference TRBV18 and TRBJ1-4, reads NAGVMQNPRHLVRRRGQEARLRCSPMKGHSHVYWYRQLPEEGLKFMVYLQKENIIDESGMPKERFSAEFPKEGPSILRIQQVVRGDSAAYFCASSRQGTNEKLFFGSGTQLSVL.

The chain uses TRBV7-8 and TRBJ1-3; 9 nucleotides align to TRBD1. After removal of 5 bases from V and 6 bases from J, the junction contained 5 bases not matched to a gene. Germline V gives CDR1 SGHVS, CDR2 FQNEAQ. This CDR3 region has 14 residues. The CDR3: CASSLGQGINTIYF. In DNA, the CDR3 is TGTGCCAGCAGCCTGGGACAGGGTATAAACACCATATATTTT. Full variable domain (missing parts from reference TRBV7-8 and TRBJ1-3): GAGVSQSPRYKVAKRGQDVALRCDPISGHVSLFWYQQALGQGPEFLTYFQNEAQLDKSGLPSDRFFAERPEGSVSTLKIQRTQQEDSAVYLCASSLGQGINTIYFGEGSWLTVV.

As concerns this clone: Sequence at one end of the junction differs from germline and may be a read error. The chain combines TRBV10-3 with TRBJ2-1; D is perhaps TRBD1 (6 bases). The CDR3 runs to 14 residues. CDR1 is ENHRY, CDR2 SYGVKD, per germline. CDR3 in amino acids: CAIRTSVGGMMIVF. As DNA, the CDR3 is TGTGCCATCAGGACCTCAGTAGGGGGAATGATGATCGTCTTC.

This rearrangement joins TRBV4-1 to TRBJ1-2; 10 nucleotides agree with TRBD1. This CDR3 region has 13 residues. Germline V gene lookup returns CDR1 MGHRA and CDR2 YSYEKL. The V segment lost 4 bases and the J segment 10 bases; nucleotides outside the gene matches: 6. In DNA, the CDR3 is TGCGCCAGCAGCCCCGGGACAGGGGCCATCTACACCTTC. This encodes CASSPGTGAIYTF.

The rearrangement joins TRBV28 to TRBJ1-4; D is unclear. The V gene's germline CDR1 is MDHEN and CDR2 SYDVKM. The CDR3 consists of 14 residues. The V and J ends lost 7 bases and 5 bases respectively, with 14 bases between them. The CDR3 nucleotides read TGTGCCAGCACCAGGAGTCGAGCCAATGAAAAACTGTTTTTT. Its protein is CASTRSRANEKLFF.

The rearrangement links TRBV5-1 to TRBJ2-1; D is uncertain. The CDR3 totals 13 residues. With 0 bases removed from V and 9 bases from J, the gap between germline ends came to 10 bases. Looked up from germline, CDR1 is SGHRS and CDR2 is YFSETQ. For the CDR3, the DNA is TGCGCCAGCAGCTTGGGCTTTCCCACTGAGCAGTTCTTC. It translates to CASSLGFPTEQFF.

This clone was observed a single time. The CDR3 protein is CASSFRPDRGSYEQYF. The CDR3 nucleotides are TGTGCCAGCAGCTTCCGCCCTGACAGGGGCTCCTACGAGCAGTACTTC. The V call is TRBV5-5, the J call TRBJ2-7; 8 bases fit TRBD1. Germline CDR1 reads SGHKS; CDR2 reads YYEKEE (reference sequence). CDR3 length: 16 amino acids. The trim removed 2 bases at V and 0 bases at J, leaving 7 bases unmatched.

This rearrangement joins TRBV6-6 to TRBJ1-2; a weak D match, TRBD1 (5 bases). The CDR3 runs to 14 residues. Trimming shortened V by 7 bases and J by 5 bases, and 17 bases separated the two germline ends. Per germline, CDR1 MNHNY and CDR2 SVGAGI (reference sequence). For the CDR3, the DNA is TGTGCCAGCACCATAAACGGGGGGAAATATGGCTACACCTTC. It yields the protein CASTINGGKYGYTF.

The rearrangement joins TRBV4-3 to TRBJ2-1; 13 bases match TRBD2. J lost 6 bases, V lost 1 base, and 3 bases had no gene match. The CDR3 contains 16 residues. Germline CDR1 is LGHNA and CDR2 is YSLEER. The CDR3 DNA follows: TGCGCCAGCAGCCAAGGAGGGACTAGCGGGGCCAATGAGCAGTTCTTC. It is translated as CASSQGGTSGANEQFF.

This chain connects TRBV11-3 to TRBJ2-7; TRBD2 might be the D (6 bases). The CDR3 contains 14 residues. Trimming took 0 bases from V and 5 from J, leaving 11 bases between them. From germline, CDR1 is SGHNT and CDR2 YENEEA. The CDR3 spells CASSLDSGSDEQYF. The CDR3, as DNA: TGTGCCAGCAGCTTAGATTCCGGGAGCGACGAGCAGTACTTC.

V and J are TRBV6-6 and TRBJ2-3; 8 bases are a match to TRBD1. This CDR3 is built from 14 residues. CDR1 MNHNY and CDR2 SVGAGI come from the germline V gene (reference sequence). V shed 2 bases, J shed 6 bases, and the junction held 4 bases outside the gene matches. This chain's CDR3 is CASSYADRVDTQYF. CDR3 bases: TGTGCCAGCAGTTACGCGGACAGGGTGGATACGCAGTATTTT.

The J gene is TRBJ1-2, the V gene TRBV5-1, with D tentatively TRBD1 (5 bases). Trimming took off 0 bases at V and 8 bases at J, with 11 bases between the two ends. The CDR3 runs to 13 residues. Per the germline V gene, CDR1 is SGHRS and CDR2 is YFSETQ. CDR3 nucleotides: TGCGCCAGCAGCTTGGCCTTGACAGACGGCTACACCTTC. Residues: CASSLALTDGYTF.